A selection of T cell receptor beta chains follows, all from one sample in a study of molecular identifiers for immune sequencing clone quantification. Each CDR3 protein is one row after TCRdb ran MiXCR on the PCR reads. The data contain some 40,000 distinct CDR3 sequences, approximately 17% of them singletons. Sequences were obtained from naive CD8+ T cells from blood, with Jurkat cell RNA spiked in. These receptors were taken from a human donor in good health. Some libraries in this study had Jurkat cell RNA spiked in. CDR3s include the opening cysteine and the closing phenylalanine or tryptophan. A D gene is named only where the DNA matches it firmly. Clone size is not always given. Where it is, it says once, few, many or a class for expanded clones.

v_call	d_call	clone_size	j_call	cdr3_aa	cdr3_nt
TRBV28	TRBD2	many	TRBJ2-1	CASSSLTSGRGNEQFF	TGTGCCAGCAGTTCCCTCACTAGCGGGAGAGGAAATGAGCAGTTCTTC
TRBV6-2/TRBV6-3	-	-	TRBJ2-7	CASSYRLDSSYEQYF	TGTGCCAGCAGTTACCGGCTCGACAGCTCCTACGAGCAGTACTTC
TRBV3-1	-	many	TRBJ2-7	CASSQIKRSSYEQYF	TGTGCCAGCAGCCAAATCAAGCGGAGCTCCTACGAGCAGTACTTC
TRBV7-9	-	-	TRBJ2-7	CASSPRYGAIYEQYF	TGTGCCAGCAGCCCAAGATACGGGGCTATCTACGAGCAGTACTTC
TRBV19	-	few	TRBJ1-2	CASSTFGQDIGYTF	TGTGCCAGTAGTACCTTCGGACAAGACATTGGCTACACCTTC
TRBV9	-	many	TRBJ2-3	CASSGNGLDSTDTQYF	TGTGCCAGCAGCGGAAACGGGCTCGATTCCACAGATACGCAGTATTTT
TRBV12-3/TRBV12-4	TRBD2	many	TRBJ2-2	CASSFPRLAANTGELFF	TGTGCCAGCAGTTTCCCCAGACTAGCGGCGAACACCGGGGAGCTGTTTTTT
TRBV15	-	once	TRBJ1-5	CVASKKGYQPQHF	TGTGTCGCCAGCAAAAAAGGGTATCAACCCCAGCATTTT
TRBV24-1	TRBD1	many	TRBJ2-5	CATSDRPRTGKIEETQYF	TGTGCCACCAGTGACCGCCCCCGGACAGGGAAGATTGAAGAGACCCAGTACTTC
TRBV24-1	-	few	TRBJ2-1	CATSEEVVDEQFF	TGTGCCACCAGTGAGGAAGTCGTCGATGAGCAGTTCTTC
TRBV7-8	-	many	TRBJ1-1	CASSLRRALMNTEAFF	TGTGCCAGCAGCTTACGTCGGGCTTTGATGAACACTGAAGCTTTCTTT
TRBV7-9	TRBD2	many	TRBJ2-1	CASSLVLTSGGYNEQFF	TGTGCCAGCAGCTTAGTCCTCACTAGCGGGGGCTACAATGAGCAGTTCTTC
TRBV28	-	many	TRBJ2-4	CASSIDPWNIQYF	TGTGCCAGCTCCATTGACCCCTGGAACATTCAGTACTTC
TRBV27	-	few	TRBJ2-2	CASSLFARGGELFF	TGTGCCAGCAGTTTATTCGCCCGCGGCGGGGAGCTGTTTTTT
TRBV9	TRBD2	-	TRBJ2-7	CASSVGGRGRGEWYF	TGTGCCAGCAGCGTAGGAGGACGCGGGAGAGGCGAGTGGTACTTC
TRBV7-3	-	many	TRBJ2-1	CASSLGLESSYNEQFF	TGTGCCAGCAGCCTCGGACTTGAGAGCTCCTACAATGAGCAGTTCTTC
TRBV19	-	-	TRBJ1-1	CASSIDSPTEAFF	TGTGCCAGTAGTATCGACAGTCCCACTGAAGCTTTCTTT
TRBV12-5	-	many	TRBJ2-1	CASGLSLEGHNEQFF	TGTGCTAGTGGTTTGAGTCTGGAGGGTCACAATGAGCAGTTCTTC
TRBV21-1	-	few	TRBJ2-5	CASSKTTEPQETQYF	TGTGCCAGCAGCAAGACAACGGAACCCCAAGAGACCCAGTACTTC
TRBV9	-	many	TRBJ1-1	CASSRAGLGEAFF	TGTGCCAGCAGCCGAGCAGGTCTCGGTGAAGCTTTCTTT
TRBV5-1	TRBD2	many	TRBJ2-1	CASSSELAGNEQFF	TGCGCCAGCAGCTCAGAACTAGCGGGTAATGAGCAGTTCTTC
TRBV7-2	TRBD2	many	TRBJ2-1	CASSLGILASGNYNEQFF	TGTGCCAGCAGCTTAGGGATCCTGGCTAGCGGGAATTACAATGAGCAGTTCTTC
TRBV7-9	-	many	TRBJ1-1	CASSTLGAWEAFF	TGTGCCAGCAGCACGTTGGGGGCTTGGGAAGCTTTCTTT
TRBV7-9	-	many	TRBJ2-1	CASSLAFLNEQFF	TGTGCCAGCAGCTTAGCGTTTCTCAATGAGCAGTTCTTC
TRBV18	TRBD1	-	TRBJ2-7	CASSPDRDSYEQYF	TGTGCCAGCTCACCAGACAGGGATTCTTACGAGCAGTACTTC
TRBV7-9	-	many	TRBJ2-1	CASSSDSTYNEQFF	TGTGCCAGCAGCTCCGATAGTACGTACAATGAGCAGTTCTTC
TRBV12-3/TRBV12-4	-	many	TRBJ1-1	CASTGTEAFF	TGTGCCAGCACCGGAACTGAAGCTTTCTTT
TRBV2	-	many	TRBJ1-2	CASRVGGGNGYTF	TGTGCCAGCCGTGTAGGCGGGGGTAATGGCTACACCTTC
TRBV20-1	TRBD1	-	TRBJ2-7	CSARVRGTGELRESPGEQYF	TGCAGTGCTAGAGTTAGGGGGACAGGGGAGTTACGGGAGTCTCCAGGCGAGCAGTACTTC
TRBV7-8	-	many	TRBJ2-2	CASSSTTGELFF	TGTGCCAGCAGCTCTACGACCGGGGAGCTGTTTTTT
TRBV7-2	TRBD2	many	TRBJ2-7	CASSSYPSATSGRAYEQYF	TGTGCCAGCAGCTCCTACCCCTCTGCAACTAGCGGGAGGGCCTACGAGCAGTACTTC
TRBV7-9	-	many	TRBJ2-7	CASSLVRSAEQYF	TGTGCCAGCAGCTTAGTGCGGTCGGCCGAGCAGTACTTC
TRBV5-1	-	many	TRBJ2-7	CASSFSEKEQYF	TGCGCCAGCAGCTTCTCCGAGAAGGAGCAGTACTTC
TRBV14	-	-	TRBJ2-1	CASSQARAREQFF	TGTGCCAGCAGCCAAGCGAGGGCACGCGAGCAGTTCTTC
TRBV7-2	-	many	TRBJ2-3	CASSLDPPTLESSTDTQYF	TGTGCCAGCAGCTTAGACCCCCCGACCCTGGAGTCTAGCACAGATACGCAGTATTTT
TRBV20-1	TRBD1	many	TRBJ2-3	CSARDIRGMSEDTQYF	TGCAGTGCTAGAGATATCAGGGGGATGAGTGAAGATACGCAGTATTTT
TRBV28	TRBD2	few	TRBJ2-5	CASSLFYIGTSVQETQYF	TGTGCCAGCAGTTTATTCTATATCGGGACTAGCGTACAAGAGACCCAGTACTTC
TRBV10-3	-	many	TRBJ2-7	CAISEYSAYEQYF	TGTGCCATCAGTGAGTATTCTGCCTACGAGCAGTACTTC
TRBV6-6	TRBD1	-	TRBJ2-1	CASRQKQGSYNEQFF	TGTGCCAGCAGGCAAAAACAGGGGTCCTACAATGAGCAGTTCTTC
TRBV6-2/TRBV6-3	-	few	TRBJ2-6	CASSYFSGANVLTF	TGTGCCAGCAGTTACTTCTCTGGGGCCAACGTCCTGACTTTC
TRBV6-5	TRBD2	many	TRBJ2-7	CASTAGGAYEQYF	TGTGCCAGCACGGCGGGAGGTGCCTACGAGCAGTACTTC
TRBV20-1	-	many	TRBJ1-2	CSAHDRSLDYGYTF	TGCAGTGCCCATGACCGAAGCCTAGACTATGGCTACACCTTC
TRBV5-5	TRBD2	few	TRBJ2-7	CASSVRLAGSYEQYF	TGTGCCAGCAGCGTCCGACTAGCGGGTTCCTACGAGCAGTACTTC
TRBV6-2/TRBV6-3	TRBD1	many	TRBJ1-5	CASSYPGTGGNQPQHF	TGTGCCAGCAGTTACCCCGGGACAGGGGGCAATCAGCCCCAGCATTTT
TRBV10-2	TRBD1	many	TRBJ2-7	CASTSSGTGKAYEQYF	TGCGCCAGCACTTCATCCGGGACAGGGAAAGCCTACGAGCAGTACTTC
TRBV5-1	-	many	TRBJ2-2	CASSHYTGELFF	TGCGCCAGCAGCCATTACACCGGGGAGCTGTTTTTT
TRBV28	-	-	TRBJ1-3	CASLSNPRSSGNAIYF	TGTGCCAGCCTATCGAACCCTCGAAGTTCTGGAAACGCCATATATTTT